Each of the 30 T cell receptor beta chains below was sequenced from the same sample in a study of blood T cell repertoires in COVID-19. Data came from immunoSEQ multiplex PCR; TCRdb stores just in-frame clones and leaves some out. The sample has 200,000 to 250,000 clones; about 90% are singletons. Sequenced input: peripheral blood. The origin of the receptors is a man in his 60s with acute or convalescent COVID-19.

This clone appeared a few times. The chain joins TRBV6-2 or TRBV6-3 to TRBJ2-1; TRBD1 matches 7 bases. Unmatched junction bases numbered 4, after V lost 5 bases and J lost 3 bases. CDR3 length: 14 residues. Germline V gene sequence: CDR1 MNHEY, CDR2 SVGEGT. The CDR3 DNA reads TGTGCCAGCAGTATCGGGACAGTCTACAATGAGCAGTTCTTC. Encoded protein: CASSIGTVYNEQFF.

V gene TRBV11-3 combines with J gene TRBJ1-2; D remains unclear. CDR1 and CDR2 (germline): SGHNT, YENEEA. V lost 5 bases and J lost 8, with 12 bases in between. The CDR3 extends over 12 amino acids. The CDR3 loop is CASSPPGGGYTF. DNA for the CDR3: TGTGCCAGCAGCCCGCCCGGAGGGGGCTACACCTTC.

The table lists this clone with a count of one. The chain links TRBV3-1 (or the pseudogene TRBV3-2) to TRBJ2-1; no reliable D call. Per the germline V gene, CDR1 is LGHDT and CDR2 is YNNKEL (reference sequence). This CDR3 is 17 amino acids long. V lost 4 bases and J lost 8, with 24 bases in between. In nucleotides, the CDR3 is TGTGCCAGCAGCCCCGGCCACTGGGCGAGATTACGCGATGAGCAGTTCTTC. This sequence encodes CASSPGHWARLRDEQFF.

The CDR3 DNA reads as TGTGCCAGCAGTGGCCCCCTTCGGGATTGGGCTAGCGGGGGGGTCTTGTTGCAGTTCTTC. Translating gives CASSGPLRDWASGGVLLQFF. The chain employs TRBV9 and TRBJ2-1, with 12 bases aligning to TRBD2. Germline V gene data show CDR1 as SGDLS and CDR2 as YYNGEE. V lost 5 bases to trimming and J lost 12 bases; unmatched junction nucleotides: 27. The CDR3 is made up of 20 amino acids.

This rearrangement joins TRBV27 to TRBJ1-5, with D possibly TRBD1 on 6 matching bases. The germline V gene encodes CDR1 MNHEY and CDR2 SMNVEV (reference sequence). CDR3 length: 18 residues. V shed 5 bases and J shed 3 bases, with 23 bases lying between them. CDR3 sequence reads: CASSPHVLTGTLNQPQHF. The CDR3 DNA sequence: TGTGCCAGCAGTCCCCACGTCCTCACAGGGACCCTCAATCAGCCCCAGCATTTT.

The CDR3 sequence: CASSQGDRSTDTQYF. The CDR3 DNA follows: TGCGCCAGCAGCCAAGGGGACAGAAGCACAGATACGCAGTATTTT. The J gene is TRBJ2-3, the V gene TRBV4-3; TRBD1 matches at 7 bases. The CDR3 extends over 15 amino acids. Trimming removed 1 base from V and 0 bases from J; junction bases left unmatched: 1. Germline CDR1 is LGHNA and CDR2 is YSLEER.

The V and J genes are TRBV20-1 and TRBJ2-1; D remains unclear. The CDR3 runs to 10 residues. Trimming took 5 bases from V and 3 from J, leaving 2 bases between them. Germline V lookup: CDR1 DFQATT, CDR2 SNEGSKA (reference sequence). The CDR3 DNA reads TGCAGTGCTTACTACAATGAGCAGTTCTTC. Its protein product is CSAYYNEQFF.

The rearrangement links TRBV9 to TRBJ1-5; no clear D. Trimming pared 0 bases from V and 8 bases from J, leaving 9 bases between. Germline V gene sequence: CDR1 SGDLS, CDR2 YYNGEE. CDR3 length: 13 residues. CDR3 nucleotide sequence: TGTGCCAGCAGCGTAGGTACCGGAGAGCCCCAGCATTTT. It encodes CASSVGTGEPQHF.

The chain joins TRBV7-2 to TRBJ1-2; no firm D call. The V end was cut by 3 bases, the J end by 4 bases, with 9 bases between. The length of the CDR3 is 13 residues. Germline CDR1 and CDR2: SGHTA and FQGNSA. The CDR3 reads CASSFRNSYGYTF. The CDR3 coding sequence is TGTGCCAGCAGCTTTAGGAACAGCTATGGCTACACCTTC.

A note on this clone: The junction shows a germline mismatch at one end, possibly a read error. J is TRBJ1-2 and V is TRBV28, with 7 bases fitting TRBD1. The CDR3 has 13 amino acids. Germline assignment: CDR1 MDHEN and CDR2 SYDVKM. The CDR3 here is CASSNEGTVTLNF. The DNA for the CDR3 is TGTGCCAGCAGCAACGAGGGGACAGTCACCCTAAACTTC.

The chain recombines TRBV7-9 with TRBJ1-2; TRBD1 might be the D (5 bases). CDR3 length equals 13 residues. The V gene's germline CDR1 is SEHNR and CDR2 FQNEAQ (reference sequence). V was clipped by 0 bases and J by 6 bases, with 8 bases between them. The CDR3 region has the DNA TGTGCCAGCAGCTTAGCAGGGGATGATGGCTACACCTTC. Protein sequence: CASSLAGDDGYTF.

V gene TRBV30 combines with J gene TRBJ1-5; 9 nucleotides line up with TRBD1. The CDR3 is 13 residues long. Germline-derived CDR1 and CDR2 are GTSNPN and SVGIG (reference sequence). V was pared by 0 bases and J by 6 bases, with 0 bases of the junction left unmatched. Here the CDR3 DNA reads TGTGCCTGGAGTGTGGACAGGGGTCAGCCCCAGCATTTT. Translated, it gives CAWSVDRGQPQHF.

V and J are TRBV4-2 and TRBJ2-5; D is possibly TRBD1 (6 bases). There are 14 residues in the CDR3. Germline-derived CDR1 and CDR2 are LGHNA and YNFKEQ. V gave up 2 bases and J gave up 3 bases, with 10 bases separating them. The CDR3 DNA follows: TGTGCCAGCAGCCAACTATACAGGGAAGAGACCCAGTACTTC. As protein: CASSQLYREETQYF.

CDR3 bases: TGTGCCAGCAGCCAAACCCCGGGACTAGCGGGGGGGGTCTCCTACAATGAGCAGTTCTTC. As protein: CASSQTPGLAGGVSYNEQFF. The chain has TRBV14 and TRBJ2-1; 16 nucleotides agree with TRBD2. This CDR3 is 20 amino acids long. Germline CDR1 reads SGHDN; CDR2 reads FVKESK. Unmatched junction bases numbered 7, after V lost 2 bases and J lost 0 bases.

This chain joins TRBV6-6 and TRBJ1-2; TRBD1 agrees at 10 bases. V gave up 4 bases and J gave up 4 bases; unmatched junction bases: 9. Per germline, CDR1 MNHNY and CDR2 SVGAGI (reference sequence). The CDR3 spans 16 residues. The CDR3 is CASSSGTGDGGYGYTF. The CDR3, as DNA: TGTGCCAGCAGTTCCGGGACAGGGGATGGAGGCTATGGCTACACCTTC.

V gene TRBV7-9 combines with J gene TRBJ1-1, with D possibly matching TRBD1 (5 bases). The V end was cut by 5 bases, the J end by 8 bases, with 21 bases between. There are 15 residues in the CDR3. CDR1 and CDR2 (germline): SEHNR, FQNEAQ (reference sequence). The CDR3 DNA reads TGTGCCAGCAGCCTTCGCAAGGGAGGGGTTACCGAAGCTTTCTTT. Encoded protein: CASSLRKGGVTEAFF.

The chain is built from TRBV3-1 (or the pseudogene TRBV3-2) and TRBJ1-6; D remains unclear. V lost 7 bases to trimming and J lost 6 bases, with 16 bases between them. This CDR3 has 15 residues. The germline V gene has CDR1 LGHDT and CDR2 YNNKEL (reference sequence). For the CDR3, the DNA is TGTGCCAGCAAGGGCACTGGCGGAGGTAATTCACCCCTCCACTTT. This gives the protein CASKGTGGGNSPLHF.

As concerns this clone: The sample contains more than one DNA sequence encoding this CDR3. The V call is TRBV29-1, the J call TRBJ2-7; 11 bases are a match to TRBD2. The CDR3 spans 13 residues. The V segment lost 6 bases and the J segment 3 bases; nucleotides outside the gene matches: 4. Germline V lookup: CDR1 SQVTM, CDR2 ANQGSEA. The DNA for the CDR3 is TGCAGCGTGCGTACTAGCGGGAGCTACGAGCAGTACTTC. This gives the protein CSVRTSGSYEQYF.

The CDR3 region is CASSQDPGLAAYEQYF. CDR3 nucleotide sequence: TGCGCCAGCAGCCAAGATCCGGGACTAGCGGCCTACGAGCAGTACTTC. The chain is built from TRBV4-3 and TRBJ2-7; TRBD2 aligns across 11 bases. Trimming took 0 bases from V and 2 from J; bases not matched to a gene: 3. Germline CDR1 LGHNA, CDR2 YSLEER. CDR3 length: 16 residues.

V usage is TRBV27 and J usage is TRBJ2-2; 16 bases line up with TRBD2. CDR1 is MNHEY and CDR2 is SMNVEV in the germline V gene (reference sequence). The CDR3 is made up of 19 amino acids. Trimming cost V 2 bases and J 0 bases; bases outside gene matches: 3. In DNA form, the CDR3 reads TGTGCCAGCAGTTTAAGAGGGACTAGCGGGAGGGCGAACACCGGGGAGCTGTTTTTT. This gives the protein CASSLRGTSGRANTGELFF.

This rearrangement joins TRBV27 to TRBJ2-1; TRBD2 agrees at 7 bases. The CDR3 has 18 residues. V shed 5 bases and J 6 bases; nucleotides not matched to a gene: 19. The germline V gene encodes CDR1 MNHEY and CDR2 SMNVEV (reference sequence). The CDR3 DNA sequence: TGTGCCAGCAGTCCCTCTATGCCTGGCGGGAGCGGTCCCAATGAGCAGTTCTTC. Translating gives CASSPSMPGGSGPNEQFF.

This chain uses TRBV28 with TRBJ2-7, with D possibly being TRBD1 (5 bases). Trimming stripped 5 bases from V and 5 bases from J, with 10 bases between. The germline V gene encodes CDR1 MDHEN and CDR2 SYDVKM. The CDR3 has 12 residues. The CDR3 reads CASSPQGHEQYF. CDR3 nucleotides: TGTGCCAGCAGTCCTCAGGGCCACGAGCAGTACTTC.

The rearrangement uses TRBV15 and TRBJ2-3; D is perhaps TRBD2 (6 bases). This CDR3 spans 13 amino acids. V was shortened by 8 bases and J by 0 bases, with 9 bases between the two germline ends. Per germline, CDR1 LNHNV and CDR2 YYDKDF (reference sequence). The CDR3 loop is CATGRGSTDTQYF. The CDR3 DNA reads as TGTGCCACCGGGCGGGGTAGCACAGATACGCAGTATTTT. Drawing the rest from reference TRBV15 and TRBJ2-3, the complete variable domain is DAMVIQNPRYQVTQFGKPVTLSCSQTLNHNVMYWYQQKSSQAPKLLFHYYDKDFNNEADTPDNFQSRRPNTSFCFLDIRSPGLGDTAMYLCATGRGSTDTQYFGPGTRLTVL.

The sample holds a few counts of this clone. This chain joins TRBV28 and TRBJ1-1, with 7 bases aligning to TRBD1. Germline trimming cut 10 bases from V and 3 bases from J; bases unmatched to any gene: 14. The CDR3 spans 15 residues. Germline V gene data show CDR1 as MDHEN and CDR2 as SYDVKM. The CDR3 spells CATRNAGTDYTEAFF. CDR3 coding DNA: TGTGCCACCAGAAATGCCGGGACAGATTACACTGAAGCTTTCTTT.

V and J are TRBV7-2 and TRBJ1-2, with D possibly TRBD1 on 5 matching bases. Per the germline V gene, CDR1 is SGHTA and CDR2 is FQGNSA. The germline V and J ends were trimmed by 5 bases and 7 bases, with 17 bases remaining between them. There are 14 residues in the CDR3. In DNA, the CDR3 is TGTGCCAGCAGCCCAGCACCAGGGTCCACTGGCTACACCTTC. It is translated as CASSPAPGSTGYTF.

The chain carries TRBV6-2 or TRBV6-3 and TRBJ2-5; D is unresolved. Trimming shortened V by 0 bases and J by 2 bases, and 10 bases separated the two germline ends. The CDR3 consists of 15 residues. Germline loops: CDR1 MNHEY, CDR2 SVGEGT. CDR3 coding DNA: TGTGCCAGCAGTTACTCGAGGATAGCTCAAGAGACCCAGTACTTC. It is translated as CASSYSRIAQETQYF.

The chain links TRBV10-3 to TRBJ1-5; 10 bases fit TRBD1. V trimming: 3 bases; J trimming: 9 bases; junction bases outside the gene matches: 8. The CDR3 runs to 15 residues. Germline V lookup: CDR1 ENHRY, CDR2 SYGVKD. CDR3 nucleotides: TGTGCCATCAGTGATGGGACAGGGGATCTGGGGCCCCAGCATTTT. Translating gives CAISDGTGDLGPQHF.

In DNA, the CDR3 is TGCAGTGCTAGTAGCGGGTGGGGGACCTACGAGCAGTACTTC. Amino acid sequence: CSASSGWGTYEQYF. This rearrangement joins TRBV20-1 to TRBJ2-7; TRBD2 matches 7 bases. CDR1 is DFQATT and CDR2 is SNEGSKA in the germline V gene (reference sequence). The CDR3 is made up of 14 amino acids. After removal of 3 bases from V and 2 bases from J, the junction contained 7 bases not matched to a gene.

V gene TRBV9 combines with J gene TRBJ1-3; D might be TRBD1 (6 bases). This CDR3 has 13 amino acids. V was shortened by 4 bases and J by 4 bases, with 9 bases between the two germline ends. Germline CDR1 is SGDLS and CDR2 is YYNGEE. Here the CDR3 reads CASSRTDGNTIYF. CDR3 sequence (DNA): TGTGCCAGCAGCCGGACAGACGGAAACACCATATATTTT.

This clone was observed a handful of times. An end of the junction differs from the germline gene, which may be a read error. The chain carries TRBV7-7 and TRBJ2-7; TRBD2 agrees at 11 bases. Germline V gene sequence: CDR1 SSHAT, CDR2 FNYEAQ (reference sequence). The CDR3 loop spans 20 amino acids. CDR3 sequence reads: CASSLGHGETSGSAPYEQYF. CDR3 sequence (DNA): TGTGCTAGCAGCTTAGGCCATGGGGAAACTAGCGGGAGCGCTCCCTACGAGCAGTACTTC.